Following are 13 T cell receptor beta chains from one sample sequenced in a study of cytomegalovirus exposure and HLA in healthy donors. In the PCR, 60 Vbeta and 13 Jbeta primers were used. Repertoires were generated with immunoSEQ multiplex PCR, while TCRdb's copy carries only in-frame clones and drops some. This sample contains approximately 42,000 clones. The specimen sequenced was PBMCs. These receptors all stem from a male donor in good health and CMV-seronegative.

The gene calls are TRBV5-4 and TRBJ2-7, with 10 nucleotides matching TRBD2. The junction had 10 bases not matched to a gene; V was cut back by 4 bases and J by 3 bases. The CDR3 length is 16 residues. Germline V gene sequence: CDR1 SGHNT, CDR2 YYREEE (reference sequence). The CDR3 loop reads CASSPAGTSGVYEQYF. CDR3 coding DNA: TGTGCCAGCAGCCCCGCGGGTACTAGCGGGGTCTACGAGCAGTACTTC.

The rearrangement joins TRBV5-6 to TRBJ2-7; TRBD2 matches 7 bases. This CDR3 comprises 16 residues. The V segment lost 5 bases and the J segment 0 bases; nucleotides outside the gene matches: 11. Germline V gives CDR1 SGHDT, CDR2 YYEEEE. The CDR3, as DNA: TGTGCCAGCAGGTTCCGGCCTAGCGGAAGCTCCTACGAGCAGTACTTC. It encodes CASRFRPSGSSYEQYF.

The chain combines TRBV6-4 with TRBJ2-1; no clear D. This CDR3 spans 12 amino acids. The V gene's germline CDR1 is MRHNA and CDR2 SNTAGT. V shed 4 bases and J shed 4 bases, with 5 bases lying between them. As DNA, the CDR3 is TGTGCCAGCAGTGGCCAGTACAATGAGCAGTTCTTC. Its protein product is CASSGQYNEQFF.

The V and J genes are TRBV10-3 and TRBJ2-1; the match to TRBD2 covers 10 bases. The germline V gene encodes CDR1 ENHRY and CDR2 SYGVKD. CDR3 length equals 15 residues. The V gene end was trimmed by 5 bases and the J gene end by 3 bases; junction bases not matched to a gene: 4. In DNA, the CDR3 is TGTGCCATCAGTCCCGGGACTAGCGACTACAATGAGCAGTTCTTC. Translation gives CAISPGTSDYNEQFF.

The CDR3 sequence is CASSPIRDSPFGYTF. The CDR3 nucleotides read TGTGCCAGCTCACCTATCCGGGACAGCCCTTTTGGCTACACCTTC. The chain joins TRBV18 to TRBJ1-2; 7 nucleotides align to TRBD1. The CDR3 spans 15 residues. Looked up from germline, CDR1 is KGHSH and CDR2 is LQKENI. After removal of 3 bases from V and 7 bases from J, the junction contained 11 bases not matched to a gene.

On this clone: The same CDR3 arises from other DNA sequences in this sample as well. This chain links TRBV5-1 with TRBJ1-4; D is uncertain. V was trimmed by 0 bases and J by 0 bases, leaving 3 bases between them. This CDR3 region has 14 residues. CDR1 is SGHRS and CDR2 is YFSETQ in the germline V gene. Here the CDR3 DNA reads TGCGCCAGCAGCTTGGGAGCAACTAATGAAAAACTGTTTTTT. It translates to CASSLGATNEKLFF.

This chain's CDR3 is CASSLPSLPRQYF. CDR3 DNA sequence: TGTGCCAGCAGCTTACCGTCTTTGCCCAGGCAGTACTTC. This chain uses TRBV7-9 with TRBJ2-7; D gene ambiguous. Germline CDR1 is SEHNR and CDR2 is FQNEAQ (reference sequence). With 2 bases removed from V and 9 bases from J, the gap between germline ends came to 14 bases. CDR3 length: 13 residues.

The chain recombines TRBV7-8 with TRBJ2-3; 9 bases map to TRBD2. Germline CDR1 reads SGHVS; CDR2 reads FQNEAQ. The CDR3 is 16 amino acids. V gave up 1 base and J gave up 6 bases; unmatched junction bases: 8. CDR3 bases: TGTGCCAGCAGCTTAGGCACTAGCGGGCCACGGGATACGCAGTATTTT. This gives the protein CASSLGTSGPRDTQYF.

The V gene is TRBV7-2, the J gene TRBJ2-7, with 11 bases identical to TRBD1. This CDR3 contains 15 residues. Trimming removed 3 bases from V and 2 bases from J; junction bases left unmatched: 3. Germline CDR1 SGHTA, CDR2 FQGNSA. This chain's CDR3 is CASSFPGQGAYEQYF. The CDR3 DNA reads TGTGCCAGCAGCTTTCCGGGACAGGGGGCCTACGAGCAGTACTTC.

The chain recombines TRBV11-2 with TRBJ2-7; D is ambiguous. V was cut by 5 bases and J by 6 bases, with 8 bases left in between. This CDR3 region has 11 residues. The germline V gene has CDR1 SGHAT and CDR2 FQNNGV. As DNA, the CDR3 is TGTGCCAGCAGCCAGCAGGTCGAGCAGTACTTC. Translated: CASSQQVEQYF.

V is TRBV5-1 and J is TRBJ2-1; 14 positions agree with TRBD2. V was pared by 7 bases and J by 0 bases, with 9 bases of the junction left unmatched. CDR3 length: 18 amino acids. From germline, CDR1 is SGHRS and CDR2 YFSETQ. The CDR3 DNA follows: TGCGCCAGCGGGACTAGCGGGAGTGGGGGGAGCTCCTACAATGAGCAGTTCTTC. Its protein is CASGTSGSGGSSYNEQFF.

The chain has TRBV6-6 and TRBJ2-5; D remains ambiguous. CDR3 length equals 12 residues. The germline CDR1 and CDR2 sequences are MNHNY and SVGAGI (reference sequence). V was cut by 4 bases and J by 11 bases, with 14 bases left in between. The DNA for the CDR3 is TGTGCCAGCAGTTTCAGGCTCATAGAGCAGTACTTC. Encoded protein: CASSFRLIEQYF.

This rearrangement joins TRBV7-2 to TRBJ2-6; D ambiguous. The CDR3 runs to 12 residues. Germline-derived CDR1 and CDR2 are SGHTA and FQGNSA. Trimming removed 2 bases at V and 8 bases at J, with 4 bases between. CDR3 sequence reads: CASSLFTNVLTF. CDR3 DNA: TGTGCCAGCAGCTTATTTACCAACGTCCTGACTTTC. Full variable domain (outside the CDR3, taken from reference TRBV7-2 and TRBJ2-6): GAGVSQSPSNKVTEKGKDVELRCDPISGHTALYWYRQSLGQGLEFLIYFQGNSAPDKSGLPSDRFSAERTGGSVSTLTIQRTQQEDSAVYLCASSLFTNVLTFGAGSRLTVL.